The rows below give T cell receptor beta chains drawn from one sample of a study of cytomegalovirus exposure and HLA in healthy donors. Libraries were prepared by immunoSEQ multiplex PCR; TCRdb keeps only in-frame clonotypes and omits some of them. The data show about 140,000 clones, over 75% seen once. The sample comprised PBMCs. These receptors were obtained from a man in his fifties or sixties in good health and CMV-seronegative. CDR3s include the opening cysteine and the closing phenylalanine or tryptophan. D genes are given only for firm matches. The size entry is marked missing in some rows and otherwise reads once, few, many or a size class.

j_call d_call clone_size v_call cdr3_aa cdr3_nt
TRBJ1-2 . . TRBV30 CAGTPGLEFYGYTF TGTGCCGGAACCCCGGGACTGGAGTTTTATGGCTACACCTTC
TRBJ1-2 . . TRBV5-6 CASSFLVWASANYGYTF TGTGCCAGCAGCTTCTTAGTATGGGCTTCCGCGAACTATGGCTACACCTTC
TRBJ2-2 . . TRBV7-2 CASSLGPGETGELFF TGTGCCAGCAGCTTAGGGCCAGGGGAAACCGGGGAGCTGTTTTTT
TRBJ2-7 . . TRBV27 CASSSARGYEQYF TGTGCCAGCAGTTCCGCCAGGGGTTACGAGCAGTACTTC
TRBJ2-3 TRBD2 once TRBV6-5 CASSQTSAGTQYF TGTGCCAGCAGTCAGACTAGCGCGGGTACGCAGTATTTT
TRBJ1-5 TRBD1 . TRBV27 CATRAGGSGNQPQHF TGTGCCACCAGGGCAGGGGGCAGCGGCAATCAGCCCCAGCATTTT
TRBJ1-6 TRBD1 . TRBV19 CASSSRTGGKNSPLHF TGTGCCAGTAGTTCTCGGACAGGGGGCAAAAATTCACCCCTCCACTTT
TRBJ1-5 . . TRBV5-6 CASSSGMWYSNQPQHF TGTGCCAGCAGTTCGGGTATGTGGTATAGCAATCAGCCCCAGCATTTT
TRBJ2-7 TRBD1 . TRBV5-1 CASSTGDEQYF TGCGCCAGCAGCACAGGGGATGAGCAGTACTTC
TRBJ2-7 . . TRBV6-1 CASSEAPRYGQYF TGTGCCAGCAGTGAAGCGCCCAGGTACGGGCAGTACTTC
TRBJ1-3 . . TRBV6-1 CASSEAGGSGNTIYF TGTGCCAGCAGTGAAGCGGGGGGCTCTGGAAACACCATATATTTT
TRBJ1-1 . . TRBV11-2 CASSLSRGWSNTEAFF TGTGCCAGCAGCTTAAGCCGGGGATGGTCGAATACTGAAGCTTTCTTT
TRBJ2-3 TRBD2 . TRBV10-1 CASSAETSDTDTQYF TGCGCCAGCAGTGCGGAGACTAGCGACACAGATACGCAGTATTTT
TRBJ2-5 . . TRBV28 CASSSTSRGQETQYF TGTGCCAGCAGTTCGACTAGCAGGGGACAAGAGACCCAGTACTTC
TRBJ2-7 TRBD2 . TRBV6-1 CASSELAGVGYEQYF TGTGCCAGCAGTGAACTAGCGGGAGTAGGCTACGAGCAGTACTTC
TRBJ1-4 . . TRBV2 CASRKRDPREKLFF TGTGCCAGCAGGAAGAGGGATCCAAGGGAAAAACTGTTTTTT
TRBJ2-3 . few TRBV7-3 CASSLSSRTDTQYF TGTGCCAGCAGCTTAAGTAGTCGCACAGATACGCAGTATTTT
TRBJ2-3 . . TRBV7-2 CASSFRGRDTQYF TGTGCCAGCAGCTTTAGAGGGAGAGATACGCAGTATTTT
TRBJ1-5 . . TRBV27 CASSLNRVGQPQHF TGTGCCAGCAGTTTGAACAGGGTAGGGCAGCCCCAGCATTTT
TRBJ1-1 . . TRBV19 CASSIVGQGTTEAFF TGTGCCAGTAGTATAGTAGGCCAGGGGACCACTGAAGCTTTCTTT
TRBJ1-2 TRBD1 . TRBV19 CASSTTGYGYTF TGTGCCAGTAGTACGACAGGGTATGGCTACACCTTC
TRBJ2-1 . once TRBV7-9 CASSFLGSAVLFF TGTGCCAGCAGCTTTTTAGGAAGTGCGGTGCTGTTCTTC